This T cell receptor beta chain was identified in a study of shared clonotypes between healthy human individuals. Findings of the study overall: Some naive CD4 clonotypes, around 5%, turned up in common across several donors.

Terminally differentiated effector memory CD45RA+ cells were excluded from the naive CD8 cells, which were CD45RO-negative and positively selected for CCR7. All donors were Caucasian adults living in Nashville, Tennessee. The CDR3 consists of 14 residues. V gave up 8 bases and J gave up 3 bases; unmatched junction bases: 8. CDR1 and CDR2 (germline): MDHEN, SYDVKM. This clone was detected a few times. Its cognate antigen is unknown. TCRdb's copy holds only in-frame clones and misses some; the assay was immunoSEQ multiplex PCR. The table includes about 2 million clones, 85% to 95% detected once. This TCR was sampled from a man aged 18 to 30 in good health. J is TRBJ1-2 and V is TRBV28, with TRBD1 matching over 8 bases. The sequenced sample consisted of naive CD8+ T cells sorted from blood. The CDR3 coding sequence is TGTGCCAGCGGCAGGGGGCTCCTCTACTATGGCTACACCTTC. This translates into CASGRGLLYYGYTF.